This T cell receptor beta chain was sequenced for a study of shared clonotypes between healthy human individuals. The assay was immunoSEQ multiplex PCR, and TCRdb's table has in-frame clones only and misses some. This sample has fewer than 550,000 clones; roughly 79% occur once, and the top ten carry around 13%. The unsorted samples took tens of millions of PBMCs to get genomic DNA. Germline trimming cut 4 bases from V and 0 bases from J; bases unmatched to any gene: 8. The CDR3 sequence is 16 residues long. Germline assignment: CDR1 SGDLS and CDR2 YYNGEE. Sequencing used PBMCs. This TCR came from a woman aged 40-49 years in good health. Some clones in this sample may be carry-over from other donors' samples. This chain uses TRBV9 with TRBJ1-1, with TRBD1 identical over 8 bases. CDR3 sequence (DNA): TGTGCCAGCAGCCCCCAGGGGGCCGCTATGAACACTGAAGCTTTCTTT. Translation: CASSPQGAAMNTEAFF.